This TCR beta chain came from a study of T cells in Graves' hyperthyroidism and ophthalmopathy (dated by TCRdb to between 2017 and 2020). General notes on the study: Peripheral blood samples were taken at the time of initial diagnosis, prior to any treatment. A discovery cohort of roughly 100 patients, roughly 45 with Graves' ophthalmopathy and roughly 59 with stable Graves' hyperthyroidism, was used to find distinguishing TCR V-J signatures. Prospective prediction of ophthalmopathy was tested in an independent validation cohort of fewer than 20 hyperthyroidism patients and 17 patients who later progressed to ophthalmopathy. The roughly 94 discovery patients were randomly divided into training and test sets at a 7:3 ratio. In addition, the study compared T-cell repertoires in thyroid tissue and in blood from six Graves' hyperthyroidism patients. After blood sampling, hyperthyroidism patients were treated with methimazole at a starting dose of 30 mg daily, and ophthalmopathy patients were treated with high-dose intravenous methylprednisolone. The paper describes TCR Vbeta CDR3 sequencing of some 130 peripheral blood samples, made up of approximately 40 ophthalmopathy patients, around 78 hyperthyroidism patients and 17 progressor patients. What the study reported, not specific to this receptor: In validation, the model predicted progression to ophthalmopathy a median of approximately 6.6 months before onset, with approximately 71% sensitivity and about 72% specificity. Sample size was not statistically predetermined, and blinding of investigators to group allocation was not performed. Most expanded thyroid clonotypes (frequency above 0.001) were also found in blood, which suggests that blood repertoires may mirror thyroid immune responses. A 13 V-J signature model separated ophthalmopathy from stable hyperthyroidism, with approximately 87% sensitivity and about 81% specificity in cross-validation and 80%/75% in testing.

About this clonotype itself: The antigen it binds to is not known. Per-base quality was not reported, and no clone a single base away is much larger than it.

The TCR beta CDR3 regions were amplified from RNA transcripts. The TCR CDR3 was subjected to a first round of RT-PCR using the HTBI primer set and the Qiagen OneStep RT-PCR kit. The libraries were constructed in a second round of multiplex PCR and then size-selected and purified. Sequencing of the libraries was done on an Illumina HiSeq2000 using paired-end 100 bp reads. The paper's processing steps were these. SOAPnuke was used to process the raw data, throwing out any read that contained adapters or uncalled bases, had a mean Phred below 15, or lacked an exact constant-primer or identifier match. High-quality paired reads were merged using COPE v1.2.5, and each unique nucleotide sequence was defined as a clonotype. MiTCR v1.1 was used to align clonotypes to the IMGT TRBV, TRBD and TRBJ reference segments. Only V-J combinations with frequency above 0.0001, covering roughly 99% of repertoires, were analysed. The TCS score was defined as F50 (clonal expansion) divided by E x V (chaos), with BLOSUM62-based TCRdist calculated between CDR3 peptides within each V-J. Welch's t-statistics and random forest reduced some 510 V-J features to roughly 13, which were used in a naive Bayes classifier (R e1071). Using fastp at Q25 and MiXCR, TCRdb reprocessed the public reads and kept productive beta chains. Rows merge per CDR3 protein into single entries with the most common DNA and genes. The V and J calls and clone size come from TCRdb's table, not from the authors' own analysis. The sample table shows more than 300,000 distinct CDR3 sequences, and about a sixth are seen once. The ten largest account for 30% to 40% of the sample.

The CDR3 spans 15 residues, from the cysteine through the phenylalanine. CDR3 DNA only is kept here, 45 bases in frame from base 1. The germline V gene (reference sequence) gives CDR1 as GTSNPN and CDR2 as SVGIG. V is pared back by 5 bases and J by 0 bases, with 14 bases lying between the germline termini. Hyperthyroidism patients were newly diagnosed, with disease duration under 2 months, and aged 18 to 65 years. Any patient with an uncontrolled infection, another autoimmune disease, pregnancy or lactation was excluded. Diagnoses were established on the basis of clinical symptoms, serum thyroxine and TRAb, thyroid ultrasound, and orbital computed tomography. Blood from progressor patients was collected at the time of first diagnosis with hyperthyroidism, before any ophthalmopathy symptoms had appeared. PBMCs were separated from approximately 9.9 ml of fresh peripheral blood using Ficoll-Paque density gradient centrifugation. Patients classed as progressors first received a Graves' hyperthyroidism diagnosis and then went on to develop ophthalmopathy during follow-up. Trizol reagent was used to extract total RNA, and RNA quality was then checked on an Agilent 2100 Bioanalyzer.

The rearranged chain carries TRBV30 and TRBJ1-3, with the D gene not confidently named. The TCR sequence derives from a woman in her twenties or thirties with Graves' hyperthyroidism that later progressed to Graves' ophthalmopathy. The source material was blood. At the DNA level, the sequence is TGTGCCTGGGGAGGGAGGCCGTACTCTGGAAACACCATATATTTT. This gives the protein CAWGGRPYSGNTIYF. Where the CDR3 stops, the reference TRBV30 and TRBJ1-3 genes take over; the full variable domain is SQTIHQWPATLVQPVGSPLSLECTVEGTSNPNLYWYRQAAGRGLQLLFYSVGIGQISSEVPQNLSASRPQDRQFILSSKKLLLSDSGFYLCAWGGRPYSGNTIYFGEGSWLTVV.